A selection of T cell receptor beta chains follows, all from one sample in a study of post-analysis software for immune sequencing data. TCRdb reprocessed the PCR reads via MiXCR and lists one record per CDR3 protein. This sample has hundreds of thousands of distinct CDR3 sequences, with just under 30% found just once. Source material: blood. These TCRs come from a girl aged 5 to 17 with multiple sclerosis. CDR3s include the opening cysteine and the closing phenylalanine or tryptophan. D genes are given only for firm matches. Some rows have no size entry. The others give once, few or many, or a class for an expanded clone.

TRBJ1-1 TRBV7-2 few - CASSLARGSPEAFF TGTGCCAGCAGCTTAGCGCGGGGTTCCCCTGAAGCTTTCTTT
TRBJ2-7 TRBV10-3 few TRBD1 CAISESPGTGVSYEQYF TGTGCCATCAGTGAGTCGCCCGGGACAGGCGTCTCCTACGAGCAGTACTTC
TRBJ2-3 TRBV11-2 - - CASSLRRDTATDTQYF TGTGCCAGCAGCCTGAGACGGGACACAGCCACAGATACGCAGTATTTT
TRBJ2-1 TRBV7-6 few - CASSLVPTDNEQFF TGTGCCAGCAGCTTAGTTCCGACAGACAATGAGCAGTTCTTC
TRBJ2-6 TRBV10-3 - - CAISESSGSGGSGANVLTF TGTGCCATCAGTGAGTCCTCGGGGTCGGGTGGATCCGGGGCCAACGTCCTGACTTTC
TRBJ2-6 TRBV12-3/TRBV12-4 - - CASSFWSGANVLTF TGTGCCAGCAGTTTTTGGTCTGGGGCCAACGTCCTGACTTTC
TRBJ2-6 TRBV20-1 many - CSAQNRTGANVLTF TGCAGTGCTCAGAATAGGACTGGGGCCAACGTCCTGACTTTC
TRBJ2-3 TRBV7-9 once - CASSLGAEADTQYF TGTGCCAGCAGCCTTGGGGCAGAGGCAGATACGCAGTATTTT
TRBJ1-2 TRBV4-1 - - CASSQVHGRNYGYTF TGCGCCAGCAGCCAAGTCCACGGGAGAAACTATGGCTACACCTTC
TRBJ2-7 TRBV28 - TRBD1 CASNPYRGRFEQYF TGTGCCAGCAACCCCTACAGGGGGCGGTTCGAGCAGTACTTC